This T cell receptor beta chain stems from a study of T cells in Graves' hyperthyroidism and ophthalmopathy. The source material, RNA transcripts, was used to amplify TCR beta CDR3 regions. The HTBI primer set drove a first-round RT-PCR of the TCR CDR3. Using its own MiXCR run on the multiplex PCR reads, TCRdb lists one record per CDR3 protein. The sample lists fewer than 750,000 distinct CDR3 sequences, roughly 15% occurring once. The receptor's source is a woman aged 45-65 years with Graves' ophthalmopathy. The specimen was blood.

The DNA of the CDR3 is TGTGCCAGCAGCCAAATGATATTAGCAGGGGAGCAGTTCTTC. Its translation: CASSQMILAGEQFF. This sequence joins TRBV4-2 and TRBJ2-1; D is perhaps TRBD1 (5 bases). CDR3 length equals 14 residues. Looked up from germline, CDR1 is LGHNA and CDR2 is YNFKEQ. V was pared by 2 bases and J by 10 bases, with 15 bases between.